This TCR beta chain was recorded in a study of OX40 agonist ivuxolimab in advanced cancers. The timepoints at which blood was sampled were baseline, cycle 4 day 1, and cycle 7 day 1. Germline CDR1 reads MDHEN; CDR2 reads SYDVKM. This CDR3 has 14 residues. V lost 7 bases and J lost 2; bases outside the gene matches: 4. TCRdb's table, derived via immunoSEQ multiplex PCR, lists solely in-frame clones and lacks some. This table has about 73,000 clones, around nine tenths appearing once. The gene calls are TRBV28 and TRBJ2-7, with 11 bases that match TRBD2. Sequencing used CD4+ or CD8+ T cells sorted from blood, obtained in a trial of the OX40 agonist ivuxolimab. The clonotype originates from an adult with an advanced solid tumor such as melanoma, head and neck, liver or kidney cancer. The CDR3, as DNA: TGTGCCAGCAAACTAGCGGGGGATACCTACGAGCAGTACTTC. Its protein is CASKLAGDTYEQYF.